The sequence of this T cell receptor beta chain was determined in a study of glioma-infiltrating T cells. Study at large: WHO grade II oligodendrogliomas or astrocytomas, plus non-recurrent WHO grade IV glioblastomas, were sampled. Target coverage was about 4- to 10-fold for 950,000 to 1,000,000 blood T cells.

TCR alpha and beta CDR3 regions were amplified from RNA using iRepertoire nested multiplex PCR. TCRdb processed the multiplex PCR reads anew with MiXCR; each CDR3 protein has one entry. The sample carries 300,000 to 400,000 distinct CDR3 sequences, more than 35% recorded once. This clonotype was picked up a small number of times. The antigen is not known. CDR3 length equals 16 residues. CDR1 and CDR2 (germline): MDHEN, SYDVKM. V trimming: 6 bases; J trimming: 4 bases; junction bases outside the gene matches: 13. Study results and limitations: Non-neoplastic patients had below-expected tissue-blood divergence, while all gliomas exceeded expectation.

This chain links TRBV28 with TRBJ1-2; TRBD1 matches at 8 bases. Sequencing was carried out using glioma tissue, nonneoplastic brain tissue, or PBMCs (not recorded which). The clonotype originates from a human donor with low-grade glioma or glioblastoma, undergoing nonglioma brain surgery, or in good health (not recorded which). CDR3 coding DNA: TGTGCCAGCAGCCCTCCGGGACAGGCGGGGACCTATGGCTACACCTTC. This sequence encodes CASSPPGQAGTYGYTF.